Listed here are 30 T cell receptor beta chains from one sample, sequenced in a study of CD8+ T cells in alopecia areata. RNA extraction was followed by reverse transcription into cDNA, which acted as the sequencing template. Profiling relied on immunoSEQ multiplex PCR, and the TCRdb table lists in-frame clones only, not all of them. The sample records around 270,000 clones, roughly 50% being singletons. Stated treatment: oral pan-JAK inhibitor, 5-10 mg twice daily. The sequencing used CD4+ T cells sorted from blood, collected at week 24, from a patient treated with tofacitinib. Receptors originate from a human donor with alopecia areata.

This clone appeared a few times. The CDR3 loop reads CATSPDRDYGYTF. The DNA of the CDR3 is TGTGCCACCAGCCCGGACAGGGACTATGGCTACACCTTC. The gene calls are TRBV15 and TRBJ1-2; 8 nucleotides match TRBD1. V was pared by 5 bases and J by 3 bases, with 2 bases of the junction left unmatched. Per the germline V gene, CDR1 is LNHNV and CDR2 is YYDKDF (reference sequence). The CDR3 consists of 13 residues.

This clone was counted only a few times. The chain combines TRBV5-1 with TRBJ2-7, with 9 bases lining up with TRBD1. The germline gives CDR1 SGHRS, CDR2 YFSETQ. The ends lost 3 bases at V and 5 bases at J; junction bases unmatched: 9. The CDR3 contains 15 residues. The CDR3 sequence: CASSSLGTGSNEQYF. The CDR3 DNA is TGCGCCAGCAGCTCGTTAGGGACAGGGAGCAACGAGCAGTACTTC.

This clone turned up a few times. J is TRBJ2-2 and V is TRBV21-1; the DNA was not used to check the table's D call, TRBD2. TRBV21-1 is a known pseudogene. This CDR3 comprises 12 residues. This chain's CDR3 is CASSPSDGELFF. For the CDR3, the DNA is TGTGCCAGCAGCCCGAGTGACGGGGAGCTGTTTTTT.

For this clone: The sample contains more than one DNA sequence encoding this CDR3. The V gene is TRBV7-8, the J gene TRBJ2-7; D is ambiguous. The length of the CDR3 is 12 residues. Germline CDR1 reads SGHVS; CDR2 reads FQNEAQ. V gave up 3 bases and J gave up 3 bases, with 6 bases separating them. The CDR3 protein is CASSLNLYEQYF. The CDR3 DNA sequence: TGTGCCAGCAGCTTGAACCTCTACGAGCAGTACTTC.

The chain is built from TRBV7-7 and TRBJ1-2; D gene uncertain. There are 14 residues in the CDR3. Germline-derived CDR1 and CDR2 are SSHAT and FNYEAQ (reference sequence). Trimming cost V 5 bases and J 4 bases, with 14 bases left between them. The CDR3 nucleotides read TGTGCCAGCAGCCCCCGTGGTAGACCCTATGGCTACACCTTC. Its translation: CASSPRGRPYGYTF. Filled out from reference TRBV7-7 and TRBJ1-2, the complete variable domain reads GAGVSQSPRYKVTKRGQDVTLRCDPISSHATLYWYQQALGQGPEFLTYFNYEAQPDKSGLPSDRFSAERPEGSISTLTIQRTEQRDSAMYRCASSPRGRPYGYTFGSGTRLTVV.

The CDR3 is CSVEGQMGGPSSYEQYF. CDR3 DNA sequence: TGCAGCGTTGAGGGGCAAATGGGGGGACCAAGCTCCTACGAGCAGTACTTC. V gene TRBV29-1 combines with J gene TRBJ2-7, with D perhaps matching TRBD2 (6 bases). Germline V CDR1 and CDR2: SQVTM, ANQGSEA. Trimming shortened V by 3 bases and J by 0 bases, and 21 bases separated the two germline ends. This CDR3 comprises 17 residues.

The chain employs TRBV30 and TRBJ2-5; D possibly uses TRBD1 or TRBD2 (5 bases each). Germline-derived CDR1 and CDR2 are GTSNPN and SVGIG (reference sequence). The CDR3 length is 14 residues. The ends were cut back, 0 bases at V and 5 bases at J, with 13 bases in the middle. In DNA, the CDR3 is TGTGCCTGGAGTGTTTCGGGGACCAGGGAGACCCAGTACTTC. Translation gives CAWSVSGTRETQYF.

This clone was recorded only once. As DNA, the CDR3 is TGTGCCAGCTCACCGGACAGGCAAGAGACCCAGTACTTC. It encodes CASSPDRQETQYF. The chain employs TRBV18 and TRBJ2-5; 7 bases match TRBD1. From germline, CDR1 is KGHSH and CDR2 LQKENI. CDR3 length: 13 amino acids. Germline trimming cut 3 bases from V and 2 bases from J; bases unmatched to any gene: 0.

The gene calls are TRBV5-1 and TRBJ1-2; D gene unclear. The V gene lost 0 bases and the J gene lost 7 bases, with 13 bases spanning the gap. This CDR3 is built from 14 residues. Per the germline V gene, CDR1 is SGHRS and CDR2 is YFSETQ. DNA of the CDR3: TGCGCCAGCAGCTTGGGCCCTAAAGAAGGTGGCTACACCTTC. Amino acids: CASSLGPKEGGYTF.

This sequence joins TRBV25-1 and TRBJ1-1; no clear D. This CDR3 is built from 13 residues. V lost 1 base and J lost 10, with 13 bases in between. Per the germline V gene, CDR1 is MGHDK and CDR2 is SYGVNS. CDR3 sequence: CASSESGLGAAFF. The DNA of the CDR3 is TGTGCCAGCAGTGAATCGGGATTGGGAGCAGCTTTCTTT.

The rearrangement links TRBV2 to TRBJ1-1, with TRBD1 matching over 7 bases. This CDR3 comprises 13 residues. Germline V lookup: CDR1 SNHLY, CDR2 FYNNEI. V shed 3 bases and J 4 bases; nucleotides not matched to a gene: 2. CDR3 nucleotides: TGTGCCAGCAGTGACCAGGGGGGCACTGAAGCTTTCTTT. Protein: CASSDQGGTEAFF.

J is TRBJ1-1 and V is TRBV29-1; no definite D call. The CDR3 has 14 amino acids. The germline CDR1 and CDR2 sequences are SQVTM and ANQGSEA. V lost 3 bases and J 1 base, leaving 12 bases between the germline ends. CDR3 loop: CSVEGGRGNTEAFF. CDR3 bases: TGCAGCGTTGAGGGTGGGCGAGGGAACACTGAAGCTTTCTTT.

This sequence joins TRBV4-3 and TRBJ1-6, with 9 positions matching TRBD1. The germline gives CDR1 LGHNA, CDR2 YSLEER. This CDR3 comprises 15 residues. With 4 bases clipped from V and 7 bases from J, the junction kept 5 bases outside the gene matches. The CDR3 DNA sequence: TGCGCCAGCAGCCGAGCGGGACAGGGCAATTCACCCCTCCACTTT. It translates to CASSRAGQGNSPLHF.

This clone was counted a single time. The chain links TRBV29-1 to TRBJ2-7, with TRBD1 identical over 10 bases. Germline values: CDR1 SQVTM, CDR2 ANQGSEA. The CDR3 is 13 residues long. V was pared by 5 bases and J by 1 base, with 2 bases of the junction left unmatched. The CDR3 nucleotides are TGCAGCGTTCTGGGACAGGGGTCCTACGAGCAGTACTTC. Encoded protein: CSVLGQGSYEQYF.

Regarding this clone: A junction boundary mismatches the germline segment, possibly from a read error. This rearrangement joins TRBV14 to TRBJ2-6; 9 bases map to TRBD1. CDR1 and CDR2 from the germline V gene are SGHDN and FVKESK. The CDR3 runs to 14 residues. The CDR3 loop reads CASSQGDRANVLTF. For the CDR3, the DNA is TGTGCCAGCAGCCAAGGGGACAGGGCTAACGTCCTGACTTTC.

V gene TRBV4-2 combines with J gene TRBJ1-2; the D gene is possibly TRBD1 (5 bases). With 6 bases removed from V and 4 bases from J, the gap between germline ends came to 18 bases. The CDR3 covers 15 residues. Germline CDR1 and CDR2: LGHNA and YNFKEQ. The CDR3 spells CASRPGGREFYGYTF. DNA for the CDR3: TGTGCCAGCAGGCCTGGTGGCAGGGAATTCTATGGCTACACCTTC.

The chain recombines TRBV23-1 with TRBJ1-1; D possibly corresponds to TRBD1 (5 bases). TRBV23-1 is labeled an ORF, and its function is uncertain. This CDR3 spans 14 amino acids. Trimming stripped 4 bases from V and 5 bases from J, with 14 bases between. CDR3 loop: CASSPPTEGTEAFF. The CDR3 coding sequence is TGCGCCAGCAGTCCACCCACGGAGGGGACTGAAGCTTTCTTT.

The chain carries TRBV5-1 and TRBJ2-5; 7 bases line up with TRBD2. The CDR3 totals 15 residues. With V trimmed by 0 bases and J by 2 bases, 4 bases remained unmatched. Germline V lookup: CDR1 SGHRS, CDR2 YFSETQ. CDR3 protein: CASSLGGLRQETQYF. DNA of the CDR3: TGCGCCAGCAGCTTGGGGGGACTACGTCAAGAGACCCAGTACTTC.

This clone was counted between two and nine times. V gene TRBV6-5 combines with J gene TRBJ2-5; no firm D call. The CDR3 is 12 amino acids. V lost 6 bases to trimming and J lost 5 bases, with 10 bases between them. The V gene's germline CDR1 is MNHEY and CDR2 SVGAGI. As DNA, the CDR3 is TGTGCCAGCAGCCCTGAACTGGAGACCCAGTACTTC. It is translated as CASSPELETQYF.

The genes are TRBV4-2 and TRBJ2-3; the D gene is possibly TRBD2 (6 bases). The CDR3 is made up of 15 amino acids. Germline V lookup: CDR1 LGHNA, CDR2 YNFKEQ. With 1 base removed from V and 2 bases from J, the gap between germline ends came to 10 bases. The CDR3 DNA sequence: TGTGCCAGCAGCCAAGTTCGGGGGAACACAGATACGCAGTATTTT. Its translation is CASSQVRGNTDTQYF.

The gene calls are TRBV7-2 and TRBJ2-4, with D possibly TRBD1 on 6 matching bases. From germline, CDR1 is SGHTA and CDR2 FQGNSA. The V and J ends lost 5 bases and 3 bases respectively, with 14 bases between them. The CDR3 is made up of 15 amino acids. This chain's CDR3 is CASSPRDIFKNIQYF. The CDR3 coding sequence is TGTGCCAGCAGCCCCCGGGACATTTTCAAAAACATTCAGTACTTC. Supplemented by reference TRBV7-2 and TRBJ2-4, the full variable domain reads GAGVSQSPSNKVTEKGKDVELRCDPISGHTALYWYRQSLGQGLEFLIYFQGNSAPDKSGLPSDRFSAERTGGSVSTLTIQRTQQEDSAVYLCASSPRDIFKNIQYFGAGTRLSVL.

The chain has TRBV19 and TRBJ1-6; the D is unclear. The CDR3 totals 13 residues. CDR1 LNHDA and CDR2 SQIVND come from the germline V gene (reference sequence). V dropped 2 bases and J dropped 10 bases, with 9 bases sitting between them. The CDR3 DNA follows: TGTGCCAGTAGTATATCGGTGGGCTCACCCCTCCACTTT. Its protein is CASSISVGSPLHF. The variable domain in full, completed from reference TRBV19 and TRBJ1-6, reads DGGITQSPKYLFRKEGQNVTLSCEQNLNHDAMYWYRQDPGQGLRLIYYSQIVNDFQKGDIAEGYSVSREKKESFPLTVTSAQKNPTAFYLCASSISVGSPLHFGNGTRLTVT.

V gene TRBV5-1 combines with J gene TRBJ2-1; TRBD1 matches 7 bases. Germline trimming cut 2 bases from V and 8 bases from J; bases unmatched to any gene: 7. CDR1 is SGHRS, CDR2 YFSETQ, per germline. There are 14 residues in the CDR3. As DNA, the CDR3 is TGCGCCAGCAGCTTCGCAACAGGGGTTCATGAGCAGTTCTTC. Amino acids: CASSFATGVHEQFF. Complete variable domain (other parts from reference TRBV5-1 and TRBJ2-1): KAGVTQTPRYLIKTRGQQVTLSCSPISGHRSVSWYQQTPGQGLQFLFEYFSETQRNKGNFPGRFSGRQFSNSRSEMNVSTLELGDSALYLCASSFATGVHEQFFGPGTRLTVL.

The chain links TRBV18 to TRBJ2-7; possible D gene TRBD1, 6 bases. V was pared by 3 bases and J by 1 base, with 13 bases between. Germline V gene lookup returns CDR1 KGHSH and CDR2 LQKENI. The CDR3 runs 15 residues. CDR3 loop: CASSPRRDKSYEQYF. The CDR3 DNA follows: TGTGCCAGCTCACCGAGACGGGACAAGTCCTACGAGCAGTACTTC.

CDR3 residues: CASSVVGGGAETQYF. The CDR3 DNA is TGTGCCAGCAGCGTAGTCGGCGGGGGGGCCGAGACCCAGTACTTC. The gene calls are TRBV9 and TRBJ2-5; 9 nucleotides agree with TRBD2. The CDR3 spans 15 residues. In germline, CDR1 is SGDLS, CDR2 YYNGEE. After removal of 0 bases from V and 5 bases from J, the junction contained 5 bases not matched to a gene. Variable domain in full (rest from reference TRBV9 and TRBJ2-5): DSGVTQTPKHLITATGQRVTLRCSPRSGDLSVYWYQQSLDQGLQFLIQYYNGEERAKGNILERFSAQQFPDLHSELNLSSLELGDSALYFCASSVVGGGAETQYFGPGTRLLVL.

J is TRBJ2-2 and V is TRBV19, with a possible D match to TRBD2 (6 bases). The CDR3 covers 15 residues. V was pared by 6 bases and J by 5 bases, with 16 bases between. The germline V gene has CDR1 LNHDA and CDR2 SQIVND (reference sequence). As DNA, the CDR3 is TGTGCCAGTAGCGATGACGGTGGGGGGACCGGGGAGCTGTTTTTT. Translation gives CASSDDGGGTGELFF.

This clone was seen only once. The chain joins TRBV6-5 to TRBJ1-2, with D unresolved. V was pared by 4 bases and J by 4 bases, with 10 bases between. The CDR3 has 13 residues. CDR1 is MNHEY, CDR2 SVGAGI, per germline. The CDR3 loop is CASSSREGYGYTF. CDR3 DNA sequence: TGTGCCAGCAGTTCACGGGAGGGCTATGGCTACACCTTC.

The rearrangement uses TRBV28 and TRBJ1-5; D is unclear. The CDR3 has 14 residues. Between the trimmed V and J ends, which lost 7 bases and 4 bases, there was a span of 14 bases. The V gene's germline CDR1 is MDHEN and CDR2 SYDVKM. In nucleotides, the CDR3 is TGTGCCAGCAACAACGGACCCTTAAATCAGCCCCAGCATTTT. It translates to CASNNGPLNQPQHF. Variable domain in full (rest from reference TRBV28 and TRBJ1-5): DVKVTQSSRYLVKRTGEKVFLECVQDMDHENMFWYRQDPGLGLRLIYFSYDVKMKEKGDIPEGYSVSREKKERFSLILESASTNQTSMYLCASNNGPLNQPQHFGDGTRLSIL.

The rearrangement uses TRBV7-2 and TRBJ2-5; 11 positions match TRBD2. The length of the CDR3 is 17 residues. Germline values: CDR1 SGHTA, CDR2 FQGNSA. Unmatched junction bases numbered 9, after V lost 2 bases and J lost 4 bases. The CDR3 coding sequence is TGTGCCAGCAGCTTACCTAGCTGGACTAGCGGGTCAGAGACCCAGTACTTC. This codes for CASSLPSWTSGSETQYF.

The chain carries TRBV5-4 and TRBJ1-1; D unclear. Germline V lookup: CDR1 SGHNT, CDR2 YYREEE (reference sequence). This CDR3 has 13 amino acids. Trimming removed 2 bases from V and 1 base from J, with 6 bases in between. CDR3 bases: TGTGCCAGCAGCTTAGGAGAGAACACTGAAGCTTTCTTT. This gives the protein CASSLGENTEAFF.